Listed here is a single T cell receptor beta chain. The antigen remains undetermined. CDR3 length: 14 residues. V was cut by 4 bases and J by 1 base, with 10 bases left in between. Germline-derived CDR1 and CDR2 are KGHSH and LQKENI. This sample was taken from a study of early T cells in non-severe SARS-CoV-2 infection. Study background: Sequencing was performed on bulk RNA from unsorted whole blood, leaving chains unpaired. Study-wide results and caveats: A preference for anti-spike CD8 responses marked VDJdb matching, which missed private and CD4 specificities.

Tagging with unique molecular identifiers was applied to individual cDNA molecules. MiXCR, applied by TCRdb to the 5' RACE reads, yields one record per CDR3 protein. This repertoire shows about 64,000 distinct CDR3 sequences, over 9% found once; its top ten account for less than 3.5%. This chain uses TRBV18 with TRBJ1-1; perhaps TRBD1 as D (6 bases). This receptor was taken from an adult who was a healthcare worker with PCR-confirmed SARS-CoV-2 infection or an uninfected control (not recorded which). This specimen consisted of whole blood, obtained at baseline. DNA for the CDR3: TGTGCCAGCTCACATGGACAGTGGAACACTGAAGCTTTCTTT. Its protein is CASSHGQWNTEAFF.